This passage covers 4 T cell receptor beta chains from one sample sequenced in a study of identical twins. TCRdb passed the 5' RACE reads through MiXCR, listing each CDR3 protein once. The sample lists about 220,000 distinct CDR3 sequences; 6% to 8.5% were seen once. This sample also appeared in a second study, on yellow fever vaccine responses in identical twins.

Sequencing was done on a sample of CD8+ T cells sorted from blood. Receptors were obtained from a young woman in good health.

This clonotype was found many times. The chain is built from TRBV10-3 and TRBJ2-1; maybe TRBD2 (6 bases). Germline V gives CDR1 ENHRY, CDR2 SYGVKD. V lost 0 bases to trimming and J lost 8 bases, with 14 bases between them. This CDR3 comprises 15 residues. CDR3 in DNA: TGTGCCATCAGTGAGTCGCAGGGACTGCGTTATGAGCAGTTCTTC. It encodes CAISESQGLRYEQFF.

J is TRBJ2-3 and V is TRBV3-1; no clear D gene. V lost 0 bases and J lost 3, with 7 bases in between. The CDR3 runs to 14 residues. CDR1 and CDR2 from the germline V gene are LGHDT and YNNKEL (reference sequence). Here the CDR3 reads CASSQDEDTDTQYF. CDR3 DNA sequence: TGTGCCAGCAGCCAAGATGAGGATACAGATACGCAGTATTTT.

Ten or more counts support this clonotype. The J gene is TRBJ2-6, the V gene TRBV12-3 or TRBV12-4; no clear D. The length of the CDR3 is 15 residues. Trimming stripped 2 bases from V and 3 bases from J, with 8 bases between. This CDR3 reads CASSLLGGGANVLTF. CDR3 sequence (DNA): TGTGCCAGCAGTTTATTGGGTGGTGGGGCCAACGTCCTGACTTTC.

The chain uses TRBV27 and TRBJ1-1, with a tentative D call TRBD1 (5 bases). V was trimmed by 6 bases and J by 4 bases, leaving 12 bases between them. This CDR3 has 13 residues. CDR1 is MNHEY, CDR2 SMNVEV, per germline (reference sequence). CDR3 sequence: CASSLGQTTEAFF. In nucleotides, the CDR3 is TGTGCCAGCAGCTTAGGACAAACCACTGAAGCTTTCTTT.